This T cell receptor beta chain was sequenced for a study of Ad26.COV2.S vaccination and SARS-CoV-2 variants (dated by TCRdb to about 2021). Study-wide context: Donors in the vaccine arm were drawn from COV1001, a phase I-IIa trial of Ad26.COV2.S in healthy adults that was multicentre, randomized, double-blind and placebo-controlled. Investigators remained blinded to trial group allocation during experiments and outcome assessment. Participants in the trial were split at random into five groups of five each, receiving low-dose or high-dose Ad26.COV2.S once or twice, or else placebo on both occasions. A total of around 32 samples were included in the TCR-sequenced set, comprising roughly 19 Ad26.COV2.S vaccine recipients, 5 placebo recipients and 8 SARS-CoV-2 convalescent individuals. Ad26.COV2.S was given intramuscularly at 5x10^10 or 1x10^11 viral particles, as a single shot or as two shots 56 days apart. The specificity and breadth of SARS-CoV-2-reactive T cell receptors after Ad26.COV2.S vaccination were assessed by TCRbeta repertoire sequencing. General study outcomes and caveats: The study was not powered for comparison of responses between vaccine doses or regimens. According to the authors, total T cell responses may have been underestimated by the TCR breadth and depth analyses. Compared with placebo recipients, Ad26.COV2.S recipients showed higher spike-specific TCR breadth (P = 0.0014). After vaccination, substantial breadth of spike-specific CD8+ and CD4+ T cell responses was reported. Comparable non-spike TCR breadth was observed between vaccine and placebo recipients, consistent with only spike being contained in the vaccine.

Worth noting for this clone: Its cognate antigen has yet to be identified. No per-base quality is available; no much larger clone lies one base away.

The immunoSEQ Assay was the method used to sequence TCRbeta CDR3 regions. After extraction, genomic DNA underwent amplification by bias-controlled multiplex PCR, followed by high-throughput sequencing. Turning to the authors' computational methods: To quantify the absolute abundance of every unique TCRbeta CDR3 region, sequences were collapsed and filtered. T cell fraction was estimated by normalizing TCRbeta template counts to usable DNA, with usable DNA measured through amplification of reference genes found in all nucleated cells. Repertoire TCRs were annotated as SARS-CoV-2-specific when V gene, CDR3 amino acid sequence and J gene were exactly matched to a known reactive TCR set. The reference SARS-CoV-2 TCR set was derived from MIRA and filtered for enrichment in COVID-19-positive ImmuneCODE repertoires, a step that removed public or cross-reactive TCRs. Using the MIRA antigens, annotated TCRs were further analysed by specific ORF or by position within an ORF. Breadth was defined as annotated unique rearrangements over total unique productive rearrangements; depth was the summed frequency of those rearrangements. Group comparisons of TCR breadth used two-sided Wilcoxon rank-sum tests. This immuneACCESS table, as held by TCRdb, lists in-frame sequences with V and J called but not all clones. Of the missing ones, under half trace to an unresolved V gene in checked studies; the others have no known cause. The V and J calls and clone size are taken from that table; D and trimming were inferred from the DNA. The sample includes fewer than 400,000 clones, with just over 85% observed a single time. 1.9% of the sample is taken by the ten largest.

The germline V gene (reference sequence) sets CDR1 to SGHKS and CDR2 to YYEKEE. The junction shows trimming of 1 base on V and 3 bases on J, plus 19 bases between the germline ends. The CDR3 covers 18 residues, taking in both the cysteine and the phenylalanine. Only CDR3 DNA is held: 54 bases, read in frame from base 1. Per the publication, the treatment or condition label means: about 20 received Ad26.COV2.S at low or high dose, single or two shots; roughly 5 received placebo; per-sample allocation not given. For vaccine and placebo recipients, the sequenced repertoires came from samples collected on day 63 after the first injection. Between 29 July and 7 August 2020, Cohort 1b enrolled about 27 adults aged 18-55 years at one site in Boston, USA. Ad26.COV2.S consisted of a replication-incompetent adenovirus type 26 vector by which a prefusion-stabilized SARS-CoV-2 spike protein from the original Wuhan strain was expressed.

This sequence originates from a person between 18 and 65 years old who received the Ad26.COV2.S COVID-19 vaccine or a placebo. The rearranged chain carries TRBV5-5 and TRBJ1-4; confidence is insufficient to name the D gene. This sample comprised peripheral blood, obtained in a trial of Ad26.COV2.S vaccine versus placebo. The CDR3 protein: CASSLLPGGQAANEKLFF. The DNA sequence reads TGTGCCAGCAGCTTGTTACCAGGAGGGCAGGCCGCTAATGAAAAACTGTTTTTT.